Below are 18 T cell receptor beta chains sequenced from a single sample in a study of blood T cell repertoires in COVID-19 (dated by TCRdb to 2018 to 2020). Library preparation was by the immunoSEQ multiplex PCR assay. In TCRdb, the immuneACCESS table is reduced to in-frame sequences with V and J assigned. These tables do not hold every clone; where another copy was compared, an unresolved V gene accounts for under half, and the others remain unexplained. This sample is represented by tens of thousands of clones; 80% to 90% of them were singletons. The ten largest clonotypes hold 15% to 20% of the sample. The material sequenced was peripheral blood. All receptors come from an older woman with COVID-19, enrolled during active disease.

This clone was found a few times. CDR3 in DNA: TGTGCCAGCAGTACCGGGACAGGGGGATTTTCTGGAAACACCATATATTTT. This encodes CASSTGTGGFSGNTIYF. The chain links TRBV5-4 to TRBJ1-3, with 11 bases matching TRBD1. This CDR3 contains 17 residues. From germline, CDR1 is SGHNT and CDR2 YYREEE (reference sequence). J gave up 1 base and V 5 bases, and 8 bases lay outside the gene matches.

V is TRBV25-1 and J is TRBJ2-5; TRBD2 matches 7 bases. V was pared by 4 bases and J by 4 bases, with 9 bases of the junction left unmatched. CDR3 size: 15 residues. The germline CDR1 and CDR2 sequences are MGHDK and SYGVNS. The CDR3 reads CASSAGGLGVETQYF. As DNA, the CDR3 is TGTGCCAGCAGTGCGGGGGGACTGGGAGTAGAGACCCAGTACTTC. Full variable domain (outside the CDR3, taken from reference TRBV25-1 and TRBJ2-5): EADIYQTPRYLVIGTGKKITLECSQTMGHDKMYWYQQDPGMELHLIHYSYGVNSTEKGDLSSESTVSRIRTEHFPLTLESARPSHTSQYLCASSAGGLGVETQYFGPGTRLLVL.

The genes are TRBV28 and TRBJ1-1; possibly TRBD1 for D (5 bases). Per the germline V gene, CDR1 is MDHEN and CDR2 is SYDVKM. The length of the CDR3 is 18 residues. Trimming took off 6 bases at V and 1 base at J, with 24 bases between the two ends. CDR3 loop: CASSRPSLRGFKNTEAFF. The CDR3 DNA follows: TGTGCCAGCAGCAGACCGTCGCTAAGGGGATTTAAGAACACTGAAGCTTTCTTT.

J is TRBJ1-2 and V is TRBV6-5; D gene uncertain. V was clipped by 6 bases and J by 0 bases, with 8 bases between them. Per the germline V gene, CDR1 is MNHEY and CDR2 is SVGAGI. This CDR3 has 13 residues. The CDR3 protein is CASRRAANYGYTF. As DNA, the CDR3 is TGTGCCAGCAGGAGAGCTGCTAACTATGGCTACACCTTC.

This chain connects TRBV10-3 to TRBJ2-5; D possibly corresponds to TRBD2 (6 bases). This CDR3 is built from 13 residues. The germline CDR1 and CDR2 sequences are ENHRY and SYGVKD. Trimming took off 6 bases at V and 1 base at J, with 9 bases between the two ends. For the CDR3, the DNA is TGTGCCATCAGCGGGGGTGGCCAAGAGACCCAGTACTTC. Translating gives CAISGGGQETQYF.

This chain links TRBV2 with TRBJ1-5, with D perhaps matching TRBD1 (5 bases). V lost 4 bases and J 0 bases, leaving 10 bases between the germline ends. Germline V gives CDR1 SNHLY, CDR2 FYNNEI. The CDR3 has 15 residues. This chain's CDR3 is CASSVEGLSNQPQHF. CDR3 coding DNA: TGTGCCAGCAGTGTGGAGGGACTTAGCAATCAGCCCCAGCATTTT.

This chain joins TRBV28 and TRBJ1-1; tentatively, D is TRBD1 (6 bases). V was pared by 5 bases and J by 0 bases, with 16 bases between. Germline loops: CDR1 MDHEN, CDR2 SYDVKM. The CDR3 has 16 amino acids. CDR3 in amino acids: CASSGNREGLNTEAFF. CDR3 in DNA: TGTGCCAGCAGTGGAAACAGGGAAGGATTGAACACTGAAGCTTTCTTT.

V usage is TRBV14 and J usage is TRBJ1-2; D unresolved. V dropped 3 bases and J dropped 7 bases, with 9 bases sitting between them. The CDR3 covers 12 residues. Germline V CDR1 and CDR2: SGHDN, FVKESK. In DNA, the CDR3 is TGTGCCAGCAGCCACTCCCCCGTTGGCTACACCTTC. Protein: CASSHSPVGYTF.

The chain uses TRBV30 and TRBJ1-5; the match to TRBD1 covers 7 bases. CDR1 and CDR2 (germline): GTSNPN, SVGIG (reference sequence). The V and J ends lost 2 bases and 5 bases, in that order; junction bases with no gene match: 3. The CDR3 consists of 13 residues. The chain's CDR3 is CAWSPGGDQPQHF. The DNA for the CDR3 is TGTGCCTGGAGTCCAGGGGGAGATCAGCCCCAGCATTTT.

The chain carries TRBV19 and TRBJ1-5; 8 bases align to TRBD1. The CDR3 consists of 14 residues. Germline CDR1 is LNHDA and CDR2 is SQIVND (reference sequence). V was clipped by 4 bases and J by 2 bases; unmatched bases: 1. The CDR3: CASSTGGGNQPQHF. The CDR3 region has the DNA TGTGCCAGTAGTACAGGGGGCGGCAATCAGCCCCAGCATTTT.

V and J are TRBV9 and TRBJ2-1, with 10 bases identical to TRBD2. This CDR3 spans 17 amino acids. Unmatched junction bases numbered 5, after V lost 0 bases and J lost 2 bases. Germline V CDR1 and CDR2: SGDLS, YYNGEE. The CDR3 reads CASSVGVSGRTYNEQFF. The CDR3 DNA follows: TGTGCCAGCAGCGTAGGAGTTAGCGGGAGGACCTACAATGAGCAGTTCTTC. The variable domain in full, completed from reference TRBV9 and TRBJ2-1, reads DSGVTQTPKHLITATGQRVTLRCSPRSGDLSVYWYQQSLDQGLQFLIQYYNGEERAKGNILERFSAQQFPDLHSELNLSSLELGDSALYFCASSVGVSGRTYNEQFFGPGTRLTVL.

This clone was counted between two and nine times. CDR3 nucleotide sequence: TGTGCCAGCAGCCCAAGACAGGGGACGTCCTATGGCTACACCTTC. Its protein product is CASSPRQGTSYGYTF. The chain couples TRBV7-2 to TRBJ1-2; TRBD1 agrees at 8 bases. The CDR3 is 15 amino acids. Per germline, CDR1 SGHTA and CDR2 FQGNSA. V gave up 5 bases and J gave up 4 bases; unmatched junction bases: 9. The full variable domain, in which reference TRBV7-2 and TRBJ1-2 provide the parts outside the CDR3, is GAGVSQSPSNKVTEKGKDVELRCDPISGHTALYWYRQSLGQGLEFLIYFQGNSAPDKSGLPSDRFSAERTGGSVSTLTIQRTQQEDSAVYLCASSPRQGTSYGYTFGSGTRLTVV.

The rearrangement links TRBV13 to TRBJ2-5; 7 bases align to TRBD1. With V trimmed by 5 bases and J by 4 bases, 10 bases remained unmatched. The CDR3 covers 15 residues. Germline V gives CDR1 PRHDT, CDR2 FYEKMQ (reference sequence). The DNA for the CDR3 is TGTGCCAGCAGCAGGGGGCTTAAGAATAGAGAGACCCAGTACTTC. This gives the protein CASSRGLKNRETQYF.

V gene TRBV2 combines with J gene TRBJ1-4; D is unresolved. The CDR3 has 14 residues. Germline CDR1 reads SNHLY; CDR2 reads FYNNEI. V gave up 4 bases and J gave up 2 bases, with 8 bases separating them. CDR3 region: CASSGASTNEKLFF. In nucleotides, the CDR3 is TGTGCCAGCAGTGGGGCATCCACTAATGAAAAACTGTTTTTT.

This sequence joins TRBV5-1 and TRBJ2-7, with 9 bases identical to TRBD1. CDR1 and CDR2 from the germline V gene are SGHRS and YFSETQ. Trimming at V came to 0 bases and at J to 2 bases, leaving 3 bases not matched to a gene. This CDR3 contains 15 residues. Here the CDR3 DNA reads TGCGCCAGCAGCTTGGAGGGGACAGGGCCCTACGAGCAGTACTTC. It specifies CASSLEGTGPYEQYF.

The chain links TRBV4-2 to TRBJ1-4; 7 bases match TRBD1. Germline values: CDR1 LGHNA, CDR2 YNFKEQ. V was clipped by 3 bases and J by 2 bases; unmatched bases: 6. The CDR3 covers 16 residues. CDR3: CASSHIRGMTNEKLFF. CDR3 sequence (DNA): TGTGCCAGCAGCCACATCAGGGGGATGACTAATGAAAAACTGTTTTTT.

The V call is TRBV7-2, the J call TRBJ2-3, with TRBD2 identical over 7 bases. Per the germline V gene, CDR1 is SGHTA and CDR2 is FQGNSA. V was clipped by 1 base and J by 8 bases; unmatched bases: 6. CDR3 size: 14 residues. The CDR3 sequence: CASSLGAGFVTQYF. The CDR3 DNA reads as TGTGCCAGCAGCTTAGGAGCGGGATTTGTTACGCAGTATTTT.

This sequence joins TRBV2 and TRBJ1-5, with 8 bases fitting TRBD1. In germline, CDR1 is SNHLY, CDR2 FYNNEI. V was pared by 8 bases and J by 4 bases, with 10 bases of the junction left unmatched. The length of the CDR3 is 15 residues. The CDR3 DNA follows: TGTGCCAGCGACCCAGGGGGCCAAGGAAATCAGCCCCAGCATTTT. As protein: CASDPGGQGNQPQHF.